These 26 T cell receptor beta chains were sequenced from one sample in a study of Tregs in tolerant kidney transplant recipients. The antigens these receptors bind are not known. TCRdb's copy holds only in-frame clones and misses some; the assay was immunoSEQ multiplex PCR. The repertoire has about 19,000 clones, less than 70% of them found once; the top ten carry nearly 3.5%. What was sequenced was Tregs from blood cultured with allogeneic cells. The receptors derive from a human donor in good health.

This clone is medium-sized. This chain uses TRBV29-1 with TRBJ2-7; D gene ambiguous. Between the trimmed V and J ends, which lost 0 bases and 9 bases, there was a span of 21 bases. Germline V CDR1 and CDR2: SQVTM, ANQGSEA. The CDR3 length is 15 residues. The CDR3 region is CSVEDQLWPQMRQYF. The CDR3, as DNA: TGCAGCGTTGAAGATCAACTTTGGCCCCAAATGAGGCAGTACTTC.

This clone has only a few counts. Distinct nucleotide sequences in the sample also encode this CDR3. The chain couples TRBV18 to TRBJ2-7; D remains unclear. Germline V gene lookup returns CDR1 KGHSH and CDR2 LQKENI. The CDR3 extends over 13 amino acids. The germline V and J ends were trimmed by 3 bases and 5 bases, with 11 bases remaining between them. This chain's CDR3 is CASSPRLAHEQYF. Written as DNA, the CDR3 is TGTGCCAGCTCACCTCGACTTGCCCACGAGCAGTACTTC.

This clone was seen a single time. The rearrangement joins TRBV6-1 to TRBJ2-5; unclear D gene. The V gene lost 5 bases and the J gene lost 7 bases, with 8 bases spanning the gap. The germline CDR1 and CDR2 sequences are MNHNS and SASEGT. The CDR3 covers 11 residues. The CDR3 region is CASSYGWTQYF. Written as DNA, the CDR3 is TGTGCCAGCAGTTACGGGTGGACCCAGTACTTC.

The rearrangement links TRBV13 to TRBJ2-1; 7 bases match TRBD1. After removal of 0 bases from V and 14 bases from J, the junction contained 4 bases not matched to a gene. In germline, CDR1 is PRHDT, CDR2 FYEKMQ (reference sequence). CDR3 size: 12 residues. CDR3 sequence (DNA): TGTGCCAGCAGCTTAGGCCTGACAGGGAAGTTCTTC. It yields the protein CASSLGLTGKFF.

The V gene is TRBV11-2, the J gene TRBJ2-5; D call uncertain. The CDR3 is 12 amino acids. Per germline, CDR1 SGHAT and CDR2 FQNNGV. V gave up 2 bases and J gave up 1 base, with 2 bases separating them. CDR3 coding DNA: TGTGCCAGCAGCTTAACCCAAGAGACCCAGTACTTC. Its translation: CASSLTQETQYF.

This chain uses TRBV30 with TRBJ2-7, with D possibly being TRBD1 (6 bases). CDR3 length: 14 residues. V was trimmed by 0 bases and J by 2 bases, leaving 11 bases between them. The germline gives CDR1 GTSNPN, CDR2 SVGIG (reference sequence). The CDR3 DNA follows: TGTGCCTGGAGTGTTTACAGGGACCCCTACGAGCAGTACTTC. It encodes CAWSVYRDPYEQYF.

By proportion, this clone is medium-sized. The V call is TRBV6-5, the J call TRBJ1-2; D might be TRBD1 (5 bases). Trimming took 3 bases from V and 4 from J, leaving 18 bases between them. The CDR3 extends over 16 amino acids. Germline assignment: CDR1 MNHEY and CDR2 SVGAGI. The CDR3 is CASSYNERGLRYGYTF. CDR3 DNA: TGTGCCAGCAGTTATAATGAGAGGGGACTTCGCTATGGCTACACCTTC.

V is TRBV18 and J is TRBJ2-3, with D unclear. V lost 3 bases to trimming and J lost 2 bases, with 18 bases between them. The CDR3 runs 17 residues. Per the germline V gene, CDR1 is KGHSH and CDR2 is LQKENI. The CDR3 region has the DNA TGTGCCAGCTCACCCGGCCTCGGGCAGAGCCTCACAGATACGCAGTATTTT. It translates to CASSPGLGQSLTDTQYF.

This clone is labeled as medium-sized. The genes are TRBV7-2 and TRBJ1-6, with no clear D. This CDR3 has 15 amino acids. V was pared by 2 bases and J by 4 bases, with 9 bases between. The germline V gene encodes CDR1 SGHTA and CDR2 FQGNSA. The CDR3 region has the DNA TGTGCCAGCAGCTTAATGGGCTTTTATAATTCACCCCTCCACTTT. Translating gives CASSLMGFYNSPLHF.

This chain connects TRBV11-2 to TRBJ1-1; D gene ambiguous. The CDR3 contains 14 residues. Germline V gene lookup returns CDR1 SGHAT and CDR2 FQNNGV. Between the trimmed V and J ends, which lost 2 bases and 3 bases, there was a span of 10 bases. The DNA of the CDR3 is TGTGCCAGCAGCTTACTGCCTGATCACACTGAAGCTTTCTTT. The encoded protein is CASSLLPDHTEAFF.

The V and J genes are TRBV5-1 and TRBJ2-2; maybe TRBD2 (5 bases). V was cut by 2 bases and J by 1 base, with 6 bases left in between. CDR1 and CDR2 (germline): SGHRS, YFSETQ. This CDR3 spans 14 amino acids. The CDR3 DNA is TGCGCCAGCAGCTTACTAGTGAACACCGGGGAGCTGTTTTTT. This translates into CASSLLVNTGELFF.

This clone has just one count. V gene TRBV2 combines with J gene TRBJ2-3; TRBD2 agrees at 8 bases. This CDR3 comprises 15 residues. Germline CDR1 and CDR2: SNHLY and FYNNEI. V lost 4 bases to trimming and J lost 3 bases; unmatched junction nucleotides: 6. Here the CDR3 reads CASSAQGLVTDTQYF. The CDR3 nucleotides are TGTGCCAGCAGTGCTCAGGGACTAGTGACAGATACGCAGTATTTT.

The CDR3 region has the DNA TGCAGCGTTGAAGCTAAGGGGCAAGAGACCCAGTACTTC. This translates into CSVEAKGQETQYF. The rearrangement uses TRBV29-1 and TRBJ2-5, with D maybe TRBD1 (5 bases). The germline V gene has CDR1 SQVTM and CDR2 ANQGSEA. The CDR3 has 13 residues. Trimming cost V 1 base and J 2 bases, with 8 bases left between them.

The rearrangement joins TRBV11-2 to TRBJ2-2; D assignment may be TRBD1 or TRBD2 (5 bases each). The germline V and J ends were trimmed by 1 base and 4 bases, with 10 bases remaining between them. There are 15 residues in the CDR3. CDR1 and CDR2 (germline): SGHAT, FQNNGV. The CDR3 sequence: CASSLGQGRTGELFF. CDR3 DNA: TGTGCCAGCAGCTTAGGTCAGGGACGCACCGGGGAGCTGTTTTTT.

This clone was detected a few times. J is TRBJ1-2 and V is TRBV5-4, with D tentatively TRBD1 (5 bases). This CDR3 has 14 amino acids. The V and J ends lost 0 bases and 3 bases respectively, with 9 bases between them. The V gene's germline CDR1 is SGHNT and CDR2 YYREEE (reference sequence). Here the CDR3 DNA reads TGTGCCAGCAGCTTGGACAGGATAGACTATGGCTACACCTTC. Amino acid sequence: CASSLDRIDYGYTF.

The V gene is TRBV9, the J gene TRBJ2-2; 9 bases are shared with TRBD2. V shed 3 bases and J 1 base; nucleotides not matched to a gene: 1. The length of the CDR3 is 15 residues. Germline V gene sequence: CDR1 SGDLS, CDR2 YYNGEE. CDR3 nucleotide sequence: TGTGCCAGCAGCGGTAGCGGGGGGAACACCGGGGAGCTGTTTTTT. Translated: CASSGSGGNTGELFF.

The chain employs TRBV11-3 and TRBJ2-7; 14 nucleotides match TRBD2. The V and J ends lost 5 bases and 7 bases, in that order; junction bases with no gene match: 7. Germline-derived CDR1 and CDR2 are SGHNT and YENEEA. This CDR3 contains 15 residues. Here the CDR3 reads CASSAGLAGAGEQYF. CDR3 DNA sequence: TGTGCCAGCAGCGCGGGACTAGCGGGAGCGGGTGAGCAGTACTTC.

The chain couples TRBV7-9 to TRBJ1-1; D remains unclear. CDR1 is SEHNR and CDR2 is FQNEAQ in the germline V gene (reference sequence). CDR3 length: 13 amino acids. Trimming took off 1 base at V and 1 base at J, with 4 bases between the two ends. CDR3 coding DNA: TGTGCCAGCAGCTTAGTGAGGAACACTGAAGCTTTCTTT. Protein sequence: CASSLVRNTEAFF.

The V call is TRBV6-5, the J call TRBJ2-7, with 8 positions matching TRBD1. The CDR3 has 14 residues. Germline CDR1 reads MNHEY; CDR2 reads SVGAGI. The J segment lost 1 base and the V segment lost 7 bases, leaving 6 bases of the junction unmatched. The CDR3 nucleotides read TGTGCCAGCAACAGACAGGGGAGGTCCTACGAGCAGTACTTC. Amino acid sequence: CASNRQGRSYEQYF.

The chain employs TRBV10-3 and TRBJ1-1; 8 bases map to TRBD1. The CDR3 is 16 residues long. CDR1 ENHRY and CDR2 SYGVKD come from the germline V gene. With V trimmed by 9 bases and J by 0 bases, 12 bases remained unmatched. CDR3 nucleotide sequence: TGTGCCATGAATGACAGGGGCTTAATTATGAACACTGAAGCTTTCTTT. The encoded protein is CAMNDRGLIMNTEAFF.

This clone has only a few counts. This sequence joins TRBV5-8 and TRBJ1-1, with TRBD1 matching 8 bases. After removal of 3 bases from V and 5 bases from J, the junction contained 9 bases not matched to a gene. Germline V gene lookup returns CDR1 SGHTS and CDR2 YDEGEE. There are 15 residues in the CDR3. CDR3 DNA: TGTGCCAGCAGCTGGACAGGGATAAGTAGGACTGAAGCTTTCTTT. Translating gives CASSWTGISRTEAFF.

By its share, this clone is medium-sized. The rearrangement joins TRBV29-1 to TRBJ1-2; D might be TRBD1 (6 bases). The CDR3 runs to 13 residues. Germline V lookup: CDR1 SQVTM, CDR2 ANQGSEA. The CDR3 reads CVGGGPPNYGYTF. The CDR3 bases are TGCGTTGGGGGGGGCCCACCTAACTATGGCTACACCTTC.

The rearrangement joins TRBV19 to TRBJ2-3; tentative D call: TRBD2 (5 bases). There are 11 residues in the CDR3. Trimming left V 3 bases short and J 10 bases short, with 8 bases between. Germline CDR1 is LNHDA and CDR2 is SQIVND (reference sequence). The CDR3 coding sequence is TGTGCCAGTAGTATCGGGAATGCGCAGTATTTT. Translation: CASSIGNAQYF.

The chain carries TRBV6-5 and TRBJ1-2; D is uncertain. V lost 7 bases and J 4 bases, leaving 10 bases between the germline ends. The length of the CDR3 is 12 residues. The germline CDR1 and CDR2 sequences are MNHEY and SVGAGI. The CDR3 loop reads CASTDRFYGYTF. DNA for the CDR3: TGTGCCAGCACCGACCGATTCTATGGCTACACCTTC.

The chain has TRBV7-8 and TRBJ2-2; D is perhaps TRBD2 (6 bases). There are 14 residues in the CDR3. V lost 4 bases, J lost 5 bases, and 11 bases lay in between. CDR1 is SGHVS, CDR2 FQNEAQ, per germline. The chain's CDR3 is CASSWGRGTGELFF. CDR3 DNA sequence: TGTGCCAGCAGCTGGGGACGGGGGACCGGGGAGCTGTTTTTT. The whole variable domain, filled in from reference TRBV7-8 and TRBJ2-2, reads GAGVSQSPRYKVAKRGQDVALRCDPISGHVSLFWYQQALGQGPEFLTYFQNEAQLDKSGLPSDRFFAERPEGSVSTLKIQRTQQEDSAVYLCASSWGRGTGELFFGEGSRLTVL.

This chain joins TRBV5-1 and TRBJ2-7, with 7 bases fitting TRBD1. From germline, CDR1 is SGHRS and CDR2 YFSETQ. This CDR3 is 14 amino acids long. V lost 0 bases, J lost 2 bases, and 2 bases stayed unmatched. In DNA form, the CDR3 reads TGCGCCAGCAGCTTGGCGACAGGGCCCTACGAGCAGTACTTC. This encodes CASSLATGPYEQYF. The full variable domain, with the rest looked up from reference TRBV5-1 and TRBJ2-7, is KAGVTQTPRYLIKTRGQQVTLSCSPISGHRSVSWYQQTPGQGLQFLFEYFSETQRNKGNFPGRFSGRQFSNSRSEMNVSTLELGDSALYLCASSLATGPYEQYFGPGTRLTVT.